Listed below are T cell receptor beta chains from one sample, sequenced in a study of beta chain features in type 1 diabetes. Method: immunoSEQ multiplex PCR; TCRdb's copy keeps in-frame clones and lacks some. The sample includes 350,000 to 450,000 clones, roughly 16% of them seen just once. Sequencing was carried out using naive CD4+ T cells from blood. Every receptor here comes from a woman aged 18 to 35 in good health. Both conserved end residues are part of each CDR3. A D gene is named only where the DNA matches it firmly. Size tells how often a clone was seen (once, few, many) or the class of an expanded clone, and some rows leave it out.

TGTGCCAGCAGCACAAGGACAGGGGGTGAAAAACTGTTTTTT,CASSTRTGGEKLFF,TRBJ1-4,TRBD1,few,TRBV7-9
TGCGCCAGCAGCTCGGTAGGGGGCAACTATGGCTACACCTTC,CASSSVGGNYGYTF,TRBJ1-2,TRBD1,.,TRBV5-1
TGTGCCAGCAGCTTGACGGCTCAGGGGCCCCAGCATTTT,CASSLTAQGPQHF,TRBJ1-5,.,.,TRBV7-9
TGCAGCGTTGAAGGGACAGGGGGAACTGAAGCTTTCTTT,CSVEGTGGTEAFF,TRBJ1-1,TRBD1,few,TRBV29-1
TGTGCCAGCTCAACCAACCCGGGACTTGCGGAACAGCCCCAGCATTTT,CASSTNPGLAEQPQHF,TRBJ1-5,.,.,TRBV18
TGTGCCAGCAGTGCACCCGGGACAGGGTCCTACGAGCAGTACTTC,CASSAPGTGSYEQYF,TRBJ2-7,TRBD1,.,TRBV28
TGTGCCAGCAGTAATCAAGCGGGAGGGCTCGAGACCCAGTACTTC,CASSNQAGGLETQYF,TRBJ2-5,TRBD2,.,TRBV6-6
TGTGCCAGCAGCCCCGACAGGGATAAACAGCCCCAGCATTTT,CASSPDRDKQPQHF,TRBJ1-5,TRBD1,.,TRBV6-6
TGCGCCAGCAGTCAGACCCCCCGGACACTCTATGGCTACACCTTC,CASSQTPRTLYGYTF,TRBJ1-2,.,.,TRBV23-1
TGTGCCATCGTGGCGGTGCAAACCTACGAGCAGTACTTC,CAIVAVQTYEQYF,TRBJ2-7,.,.,TRBV10-3
TGTGCCAGCAGTTTATCCCAGTATGGCTACACCTTC,CASSLSQYGYTF,TRBJ1-2,.,few,TRBV28
TGTGCCAGCAGTCTGGGGTCGGCAGGGCGGAAGACCCAGTACTTC,CASSLGSAGRKTQYF,TRBJ2-5,.,few,TRBV5-6
TGTGCCAGCTCACCCCGGGGGACTAATGAAAAACTGTTTTTT,CASSPRGTNEKLFF,TRBJ1-4,.,.,TRBV18
TGTGCCAGCAGTTTATGGACTAGCGGGAGCGGTGAGCAGTTCTTC,CASSLWTSGSGEQFF,TRBJ2-1,TRBD2,.,TRBV28
TGTGCCTCTGGGCGGGGAGGTCTCGCTGAAGCTTTCTTT,CASGRGGLAEAFF,TRBJ1-1,.,.,TRBV30
TGTGCCAGCAAGGGGGGGCGCTCATTGGAGACCCAGTACTTC,CASKGGRSLETQYF,TRBJ2-5,.,few,TRBV6-5
TGTGCCAGTAGTACTCGACAGGGAACCAACGTCCTGACTTTC,CASSTRQGTNVLTF,TRBJ2-6,TRBD1,.,TRBV19
TGCAGCGGCCTAGGGGGTTTAGAGACCCAGTACTTC,CSGLGGLETQYF,TRBJ2-5,.,few,TRBV29-1
TGTGCCAGCTCACACTCCAAATACGAGCAGTACTTC,CASSHSKYEQYF,TRBJ2-7,.,.,TRBV18
TGCGCCAGCAGCTACCGGGACAGTAATTACAATGAGCAGTTCTTC,CASSYRDSNYNEQFF,TRBJ2-1,TRBD1,.,TRBV5-1
TGTGCCAGCACGACAGTTTTTTATCAGCCCCAGCATTTT,CASTTVFYQPQHF,TRBJ1-5,.,few,TRBV28
TGCGCCAGCAGCTTGGGCGGGGAATCCTACAATGAGCAGTTCTTC,CASSLGGESYNEQFF,TRBJ2-1,.,.,TRBV5-1
TGTGCCAGCAGTTCGGGACAGGGAAATCAGCCCCAGCATTTT,CASSSGQGNQPQHF,TRBJ1-5,TRBD1,.,TRBV28
TGTGCCAGCAGCCATCGGACTAGCGGGAATAGAGATACGCAGTATTTT,CASSHRTSGNRDTQYF,TRBJ2-3,TRBD2,few,TRBV11-1
TGTGCCAGCAGTTTCCTTTTTTTCTACGAGCAGTACTTC,CASSFLFFYEQYF,TRBJ2-7,.,few,TRBV28
TGTGCCATCAGTGAGTCGGCGAGGGAGACCCAGTACTTC,CAISESARETQYF,TRBJ2-5,.,few,TRBV10-3
TGTGCCAGCAGCTTAGATAGTTTTTTAGACATTCAGTACTTC,CASSLDSFLDIQYF,TRBJ2-4,.,.,TRBV7-9
TGTGCCCTCGGGAGGGCTAAGTACAATGAGCAGTTCTTC,CALGRAKYNEQFF,TRBJ2-1,TRBD2,.,TRBV30
TGTGCCAGCAGTGGGGACAGGGGGCCGGAACCCCAGCATTTT,CASSGDRGPEPQHF,TRBJ1-5,TRBD1,.,TRBV25-1
TGTGCCAGCAGCACAACTAGTCCCCCCACAGATACGCAGTATTTT,CASSTTSPPTDTQYF,TRBJ2-3,.,.,TRBV28
TGTGCCAGCAGTTTGAGTGGAGCGTACACAGATACGCAGTATTTT,CASSLSGAYTDTQYF,TRBJ2-3,.,.,TRBV27
TGCGCCAGCAGCCACCTAACTAGCGGGCAATACAATGAGCAGTTCTTC,CASSHLTSGQYNEQFF,TRBJ2-1,TRBD2,.,TRBV4-1
TGTGCCAGCAAGCCGACTAGCGGATCCTACGAGCAGTACTTC,CASKPTSGSYEQYF,TRBJ2-7,TRBD2,few,TRBV6-6
TGTGCCAGCAGCTTAACAGATCCCGAGCAGTACTTC,CASSLTDPEQYF,TRBJ2-7,.,.,TRBV7-9
TGTGCCATCCGGCCCCCGGGAGGGTACGAGCAGTACTTC,CAIRPPGGYEQYF,TRBJ2-7,TRBD2,.,TRBV10-3
TGTGCCAGCAGTGTAGCCGGGACCTACGAGCAGTACTTC,CASSVAGTYEQYF,TRBJ2-7,.,few,TRBV25-1
TGTGCCAGTAGTACGGGACACCTGAACACCGGGGAGCTGTTTTTT,CASSTGHLNTGELFF,TRBJ2-2,.,.,TRBV19
TGTGCCAGCACCGGGAGTGGGCCTGGAAACACCATATATTTT,CASTGSGPGNTIYF,TRBJ1-3,.,.,TRBV25-1
TGCGCCAGCAGCCCAGGGACAGGGAATGGCTACACCTTC,CASSPGTGNGYTF,TRBJ1-2,TRBD1,few,TRBV5-1
TGCGCCAGCAGCACCGACAGGCACAGTGAGCTGTTTTTT,CASSTDRHSELFF,TRBJ2-2,.,few,TRBV5-1
TGTGCCAGCTGTATGCCTGCCTCTAGCGACTTTTACAATGAGCAGTTCTTC,CASCMPASSDFYNEQFF,TRBJ2-1,.,.,TRBV2
TGTGCCAGCAGTTTTCCGGGAGGTTCCTACAATGAGCAGTTCTTC,CASSFPGGSYNEQFF,TRBJ2-1,TRBD2,.,TRBV28
TGTGCCAGCAGCTTAGGACAGCCAGTGAACACTGAAGCTTTCTTT,CASSLGQPVNTEAFF,TRBJ1-1,.,few,TRBV5-6
TGTGCCAGCAGTGTCAAAACAGGACGCAACACTGAAGCTTTCTTT,CASSVKTGRNTEAFF,TRBJ1-1,.,.,TRBV27
TGTGCCAGCAGCCAAGGGGCGAGGAGGGATGAGCAGTTCTTC,CASSQGARRDEQFF,TRBJ2-1,.,.,TRBV4-2
TGTGCCTGGAGTGTACGGTTCGAGCAGTACTTC,CAWSVRFEQYF,TRBJ2-7,.,.,TRBV30
TGTGCCAGCAGTTTGGGACAGGGGGACCAGCCCCAGCATTTT,CASSLGQGDQPQHF,TRBJ1-5,TRBD1,.,TRBV5-6
TGTGCCTGGAGTTTATACGGTTCGTATAGCAATCAGCCCCAGCATTTT,CAWSLYGSYSNQPQHF,TRBJ1-5,.,.,TRBV30
TGTGCCAGCAGCCCCAGACTAGCGGGAGGGCCGACTGATAATGAGCAGTTCTTC,CASSPRLAGGPTDNEQFF,TRBJ2-1,TRBD2,.,TRBV7-3
TGTGCCAGCTCTTCCGGGACAGGAGTATACAATGAGCAGTTCTTC,CASSSGTGVYNEQFF,TRBJ2-1,TRBD1,few,TRBV28
TGTGCCAGCAGCCCACGACTAGCGGGAGGTGTAACCTACGAGCAGTACTTC,CASSPRLAGGVTYEQYF,TRBJ2-7,TRBD2,.,TRBV11-2
TGTGCCAGCAGTTTGTGGACAGGATCGGGCTCCTACAATGAGCAGTTCTTC,CASSLWTGSGSYNEQFF,TRBJ2-1,TRBD1,.,TRBV28
TGTGCCAGCAGCTTGGGACAACTCTACAATGAGCAGTTCTTC,CASSLGQLYNEQFF,TRBJ2-1,.,few,TRBV5-5
TGTGCCAGCAGGAACGGAAGGACAGGGGTAGCCTACGAGCAGTACTTC,CASRNGRTGVAYEQYF,TRBJ2-7,TRBD1,.,TRBV5-6
TGTGCCAGCAGCTTGACAGGGAGGATAAAATACGAGCAGTACTTC,CASSLTGRIKYEQYF,TRBJ2-7,.,few,TRBV13